The TCR beta chain described here comes from a study of CXCR3-negative and CXCR3-positive naive CD8 T cells. cDNA libraries for TRB were generated by 5' RACE incorporating UMI labels. TCRdb processed the 5' RACE reads again and assigns one entry to each CDR3 protein, with no DNA. Its listing shows 48,000 or so distinct CDR3 sequences. The V gene's germline CDR1 is MDHEN and CDR2 SYDVKM. The CDR3 sequence is 15 residues long. V usage is TRBV28 and J usage is TRBJ2-1; TCRdb's D call, TRBD2, is unchecked because there is no DNA. The sample taken for sequencing was memory CD8+ T cells from blood. The receptor's source is a human donor in good health. Some clones in this sample may be carry-over from other donors' samples. CDR3 protein: CASSLLAHSYNEQFF.